This record looks at one TCR beta chain sequence and its context. The data were produced by immunoSEQ multiplex PCR, yet TCRdb's version contains in-frame clones alone and is incomplete. The data hold about 19,000 clones, with around four fifths observed a single time. The data were obtained in a study of OX40 agonist ivuxolimab in advanced cancers. The CDR3 covers 16 residues. The V and J ends lost 6 bases and 6 bases, in that order; junction bases with no gene match: 11. Germline loops: CDR1 LNHDA, CDR2 SQIVND (reference sequence). The genes are TRBV19 and TRBJ1-6; 7 positions agree with TRBD1. The sample was CD4+ or CD8+ T cells sorted from blood, taken in a trial of the OX40 agonist ivuxolimab. This receptor was obtained from an adult with an advanced solid tumor such as melanoma, head and neck, liver or kidney cancer. In DNA, the CDR3 is TGTGCCAGTAGCCCCTCGACAGGGCGGCCTAATTCACCCCTCCACTTT. Translating it yields CASSPSTGRPNSPLHF.